Only a few counts were recorded for the clone carrying this T cell receptor (beta chain). Antigen: not known. Per the germline V gene, CDR1 is SNHLY and CDR2 is FYNNEI. The length of the CDR3 is 13 residues. Between the trimmed V and J ends, which lost 6 bases and 1 base, there was a span of 8 bases. With the Oncomine TCR Beta short-read assay, DNA from cultured CD4+ T cells was sequenced. Genomic DNA was taken out of cultured CD4+ T cells by extraction. TCRdb reprocessed the PCR reads via MiXCR and lists one record per CDR3 protein. Of several thousand distinct CDR3 sequences in the sample, about 30% were seen once. This sample was taken from a study of vaccination and CD4 T cells after COVID-19. Indicated treatment: approximately nine-day PBMC culture with coronavirus spike peptide pools or control peptides (ViraFEST assay). The unexposed donor provided CD4+ T cells, which were taken before the COVID-19 pandemic (2011-2018).

Material for sequencing was CD4+ T cells from blood, cultured in vitro. This TCR derives from a human donor in good health. The rearrangement links TRBV2 to TRBJ2-3; D unclear. CDR3 sequence: CASRGGGTDTQYF. CDR3 nucleotides: TGTGCCAGCAGGGGCGGTGGCACAGATACGCAGTATTTT. Supplemented by reference TRBV2 and TRBJ2-3, the full variable domain reads EPEVTQTPSHQVTQMGQEVILRCVPISNHLYFYWYRQILGQKVEFLVSFYNNEISEKSEIFDDQFSVERPDGSNFTLKIRSTKLEDSAMYFCASRGGGTDTQYFGPGTRLTVL.